This T cell receptor (beta chain) was recovered during a study of T-cell memory formation after mild COVID-19 (dated by TCRdb to the early 2020s). Turning to the overall study: TCR sequence clusters from the two donors were found to be largely donor specific. Longitudinal TCRalpha and TCRbeta repertoire sequencing tracked T-cell clones expanding and contracting after mild COVID-19 in a couple of donors. Two young, previously healthy adult volunteers made up the cohort, one male and one female. Overall study results and their limits: Some responding clones were detected in pre-infection memory, which suggested that pre-existing cross-reactive memory T cells had joined the SARS-CoV-2 response. Clones that contracted from day 15 to 85 showed balanced CD4/CD8 phenotypes, whereas a second wave of clones that expanded from day 15 to 37 leaned towards CD4+. SARS-CoV-2 specificity of the second-wave clones peaking on day 37 was not confirmed. Only two mild cases were covered in the study, and larger cohorts including severe cases with pre-infection samples were considered necessary. Contracting CD4+ clones were found mainly in CM and EM memory subsets, while CD8+ clones were enriched in EMRA.

CDR3 length: 15 amino acids, cysteine to phenylalanine. Of all the DNA, just the CDR3 is kept, 45 bases in frame from base 1. V is reduced by 5 bases and J by 4 bases, leaving a spacing of 15 bases between them. The germline V gene (reference sequence) provides CDR1 SEHNR and CDR2 FQNEAQ. Reads for this sample came from an Illumina NovaSeq 6000. TCRalpha and TCRbeta cDNA libraries were built by 5'RACE with constant-segment primers, adding sample barcodes and unique molecular identifiers. RNA was extracted from every sample with Trizol reagent. Libraries were amplified in two PCR steps, with a second sample barcode and Illumina TruSeq adapters added in the second step. The libraries were sequenced on an Illumina NovaSeq using 2 x 150 bp paired-end reads. In the authors' own workflow: Reads were demultiplexed and collapsed into UMI-guided consensus sequences with migec v1.2.7. Using mixcr v2.1.11, UMI consensuses were aligned to TRA and TRB V and J templates and then assembled into clonotypes. Clonotypes were classified as expanded or contracted when called significant by both edgeR and NoisET, with noise models trained on biological replicates. For edgeR calls, the cutoffs were a false discovery rate-adjusted p below 0.01 and a log2 fold-change threshold of 1. As an exploratory analysis of dynamics, max-normalized trajectories of the 1000 most abundant clonotypes were examined with PCA combined with hierarchical clustering. Separately sequenced CD4+ and CD8+ repertoires were used to assign a CD4 or CD8 phenotype to each responding clone. TCRdb handled the public reads itself, with Q25 trimming in fastp and clone calling in MiXCR, and kept productive beta chains. For every CDR3 protein sequence, its rows merge into one entry that carries the most common genes and DNA. The V and J calls and clone size come from TCRdb's table, not from the authors' own analysis. The sample table lists around 400,000 distinct CDR3 sequences, around 24% of them with a count of one. Clones ranked in the top ten supply 8.8% of the sample.

Ficoll-Paque density gradient centrifugation was the method used to isolate PBMCs. The table lists this clonotype with a few counts. Its antigen is unknown. Base qualities were left out, and no much larger clone turns up one base away. This clonotype was sampled from an adult woman who had mild COVID-19 (a few samples of this study predate the infection). The sample titles of this study are shuffled in the database, so cell type and time point are left out; the donor was told from shared clones. The chain employs TRBV7-9 and TRBJ2-1; tentative D gene TRBD2, with 6 bases matching. Sequenced: PBMCs or a T cell subset sorted from them (not recorded which). CDR3 reads: CASSHLTSPYNEQFF. The nucleotides read TGTGCCAGCAGCCATCTAACTAGCCCGTACAATGAGCAGTTCTTC.